This is a list of T cell receptor beta chains from one sample in a study of T cells in Graves' hyperthyroidism and ophthalmopathy. TCRdb called the multiplex PCR reads again in MiXCR, with one record for every CDR3 protein. Altogether about 350,000 distinct CDR3 sequences are present, around 14% being singletons, with the ten largest covering approximately 23%. The sequencing input was blood. The receptors were sampled from a woman aged 25 to 45 with Graves' hyperthyroidism. Both conserved end residues are trimmed from each CDR3.

TRBV4-1	TRBJ2-7	ASSQEAGTSGSWADEQY
TRBV5-4	TRBJ2-3	ASSSLGLAVWDTDTQY
TRBV6-4	TRBJ2-3	ASSATYTDTQY
TRBV12-3/TRBV12-4	TRBJ1-3	ASSSTGSPGNTIY
TRBV10-3	TRBJ2-2	AISGPSVHGELF
TRBV29-1	TRBJ2-2	SVARGDGELF
TRBV7-2	TRBJ2-5	ASSLALAGKETQY
TRBV14	TRBJ2-2	ASSQDMVSGELF
TRBV6-1	TRBJ2-7	ASRDKSYEQY
TRBV20-1	TRBJ2-5	SAMAQY
TRBV19	TRBJ1-5	ASSIAQATGQPQH
TRBV19	TRBJ2-2	ASSGPRGGGELF
TRBV11-2	TRBJ2-5	ASTLPAQETQY
TRBV20-1	TRBJ2-2	SARMAGSITGELF
TRBV28	TRBJ1-6	ASSALSSYNSPLH
TRBV28	TRBJ1-5	ASSLRAVANQPQH
TRBV12-3/TRBV12-4	TRBJ1-2	ATRFGDYYGYT
TRBV27	TRBJ2-7	ASSLTTEEGWTPLEQY
TRBV7-2	TRBJ1-1	ASTSGLLAF
TRBV12-3/TRBV12-4	TRBJ2-7	ASSPVGLAGILSYEQY
TRBV11-2	TRBJ2-5	ASTPEGSETQY
TRBV5-5	TRBJ2-5	ASSPTTTQETQY
TRBV28	TRBJ1-5	ASSPRSLRTGVVQPQH
TRBV2	TRBJ1-6	ASNRGYDSPLH
TRBV29-1	TRBJ2-1	SGLLWGGSGNEQF
TRBV7-9	TRBJ2-3	ASSLGQYTDTQY
TRBV20-1	TRBJ2-7	SAGDRDYEQY
TRBV2	TRBJ1-2	ARRHGGTIDYGYT
TRBV3-1	TRBJ2-5	ASSQVIGSQETQY
TRBV29-1	TRBJ2-7	SVGQAPSYEQY
TRBV18	TRBJ2-1	ASSPNSGPGNEQF
TRBV18	TRBJ1-1	ASSPPGQGDTEAF
TRBV5-1	TRBJ1-2	ASSHGTGLDGYT
TRBV11-3	TRBJ2-2	ASSQGGSRELF
TRBV19	TRBJ2-1	ASSFREWSSYNEQF
TRBV18	TRBJ2-1	ASSPIIAGDQF
TRBV12-3/TRBV12-4	TRBJ2-2	ASGLTTGELF
TRBV2	TRBJ1-5	ASSELGDRNQPQH
TRBV30	TRBJ2-1	AWRTGTGRNEQF
TRBV19	TRBJ2-7	ASSPRDKSYEQY
TRBV2	TRBJ2-1	ASKGDSSYNEQF
TRBV6-1	TRBJ2-3	ASSSPESDTQY
TRBV3-1	TRBJ2-1	ASSHRTGISEQF
TRBV6-1	TRBJ1-5	ASSPGTLGPQH
TRBV6-2/TRBV6-3	TRBJ1-2	ASSDTGTVRDYGYT
TRBV4-3	TRBJ1-5	ASSQDVGGAYQPQH
TRBV12-3/TRBV12-4	TRBJ2-1	ASRSTGGGDEQF
TRBV18	TRBJ2-1	ASSPTREGLEQF
TRBV9	TRBJ1-5	ASSGGEFPQPQH
TRBV3-1	TRBJ1-2	ASSHGDRRFGYT
TRBV6-2/TRBV6-3	TRBJ2-2	ASSFYGRAVGELF
TRBV20-1	TRBJ2-1	SASPGQGMDEQF
TRBV12-3/TRBV12-4	TRBJ2-4	ASSQESGRKAKNIQY
TRBV20-1	TRBJ2-1	SARTGGGDEQF
TRBV5-4	TRBJ2-1	ASSLTGTFNEQF
TRBV5-5	TRBJ2-1	ASSFGSRTNNEQF
TRBV18	TRBJ2-7	ASCPGQNPYEQY
TRBV25-1	TRBJ2-2	ASSGQENTGELF
TRBV7-2	TRBJ2-3	ASSQGDFPDTQY